These 22 T cell receptor beta chains share one sample of origin, sequenced in a study of T cell responses to AZD1222 COVID-19 vaccine (dated by TCRdb to the early 2020s). Receptor libraries were prepared by the immunoSEQ multiplex PCR assay. Not all clones reach the TCRdb copy of this immuneACCESS table, which keeps in-frame sequences only. Checked studies attribute under half of the gap to unresolved V genes and leave the rest unexplained. The sample profile shows under 50,000 clones; around 90% of them were found once. 1% to 1.3% of the sample lies in the top ten. Sample time point, as interpreted from the label and publication: about 28 days (+/-7) after the second vaccine dose. Sequencing was performed on peripheral blood, taken 28 days after the second AZD1222 dose. The receptor set was obtained from an adult who received the AZD1222 COVID-19 vaccine.

The J gene is TRBJ2-5, the V gene TRBV2, with 7 bases identical to TRBD1. The trim removed 6 bases at V and 5 bases at J, leaving 9 bases unmatched. This CDR3 comprises 14 residues. Germline V lookup: CDR1 SNHLY, CDR2 FYNNEI. The CDR3 DNA sequence: TGTGCCAGCAGCAAAACCGGACAGGCGGAGACCCAGTACTTC. Protein: CASSKTGQAETQYF.

This clone was counted between two and nine times. This chain uses TRBV5-1 with TRBJ2-7; 10 nucleotides line up with TRBD1. Germline trimming cut 0 bases from V and 4 bases from J; bases unmatched to any gene: 4. Germline CDR1 SGHRS, CDR2 YFSETQ. CDR3 length: 15 amino acids. The CDR3 DNA follows: TGCGCCAGCAGCTTGGAGGGACAGGGGTCGTACGAGCAGTACTTC. Its translation is CASSLEGQGSYEQYF. Complete variable domain (other parts from reference TRBV5-1 and TRBJ2-7): KAGVTQTPRYLIKTRGQQVTLSCSPISGHRSVSWYQQTPGQGLQFLFEYFSETQRNKGNFPGRFSGRQFSNSRSEMNVSTLELGDSALYLCASSLEGQGSYEQYFGPGTRLTVT.

The chain has TRBV5-1 and TRBJ2-1; 8 positions match TRBD2. This CDR3 is built from 16 residues. V lost 3 bases and J lost 4; bases outside the gene matches: 9. Germline loops: CDR1 SGHRS, CDR2 YFSETQ. The CDR3 bases are TGCGCCAGCAGCTGGACTATAGCGGGATCTTACAATGAGCAGTTCTTC. It encodes CASSWTIAGSYNEQFF.

This clone was seen just once. The chain recombines TRBV28 with TRBJ2-1, with a possible D match to TRBD1 (6 bases). V lost 11 bases, J lost 4 bases, and 9 bases lay in between. This CDR3 is 11 amino acids long. In germline, CDR1 is MDHEN, CDR2 SYDVKM. The CDR3 nucleotides are TGTGCCTCCAGGGGTTACAATGAGCAGTTCTTC. Translated: CASRGYNEQFF.

The chain links TRBV2 to TRBJ2-1, with D perhaps assigned TRBD1 or TRBD2 (6 bases each). Trimming took 10 bases from V and 8 from J, leaving 15 bases between them. CDR1 SNHLY and CDR2 FYNNEI come from the germline V gene. The CDR3 is 12 residues long. CDR3 sequence reads: CATGGMSDEQFF. The CDR3 DNA reads TGTGCCACCGGGGGCATGTCGGATGAGCAGTTCTTC.

The V call is TRBV2, the J call TRBJ2-1; 7 nucleotides agree with TRBD2. Germline V gene data show CDR1 as SNHLY and CDR2 as FYNNEI. With 6 bases clipped from V and 0 bases from J, the junction kept 26 bases outside the gene matches. This CDR3 has 22 amino acids. As DNA, the CDR3 is TGTGCCAGCAGCCCCGAGGAGAGTTTAGCGGGCTGGGCAATCCGCTCCTACAATGAGCAGTTCTTC. Its translation: CASSPEESLAGWAIRSYNEQFF.

The chain links TRBV19 to TRBJ2-1, with D maybe TRBD1 (6 bases). The V end was cut by 5 bases, the J end by 7 bases, with 12 bases between. The germline V gene has CDR1 LNHDA and CDR2 SQIVND (reference sequence). CDR3 length equals 13 residues. The CDR3 is CASSSGAWNEQFF. DNA of the CDR3: TGTGCCAGTAGTTCAGGGGCTTGGAATGAGCAGTTCTTC.

V is TRBV4-3 and J is TRBJ2-1; no clear D gene. V lost 4 bases, J lost 8 bases, and 18 bases lay in between. The CDR3 is made up of 15 amino acids. From germline, CDR1 is LGHNA and CDR2 YSLEER. The chain's CDR3 is CASSLGRGGADEQFF. CDR3 nucleotides: TGCGCCAGCAGCCTGGGTCGAGGCGGCGCCGATGAGCAGTTCTTC.

This clone was detected only once. V usage is TRBV9 and J usage is TRBJ1-5, with 10 nucleotides matching TRBD1. This CDR3 comprises 14 residues. J was trimmed by 6 bases and V by 4 bases; bases with no gene match: 4. Germline V gives CDR1 SGDLS, CDR2 YYNGEE. The CDR3 here is CASSQTGGGQPQHF. CDR3 sequence (DNA): TGTGCCAGCAGCCAGACAGGGGGCGGTCAGCCCCAGCATTTT. The entire variable domain, with the rest obtained from reference TRBV9 and TRBJ1-5, is as follows: DSGVTQTPKHLITATGQRVTLRCSPRSGDLSVYWYQQSLDQGLQFLIQYYNGEERAKGNILERFSAQQFPDLHSELNLSSLELGDSALYFCASSQTGGGQPQHFGDGTRLSIL.

V usage is TRBV10-3 and J usage is TRBJ2-3, with 8 bases lining up with TRBD1. Losses at the gene ends were 4 bases for V and 4 bases for J; bases not matched to a gene: 7. The length of the CDR3 is 15 residues. CDR1 and CDR2 (germline): ENHRY, SYGVKD. In nucleotides, the CDR3 is TGTGCCATCAGTGTGACAGGGGTACTACCAGATACGCAGTATTTT. Translated, it gives CAISVTGVLPDTQYF.

This chain uses TRBV28 with TRBJ1-6, with a weak D call TRBD1 (5 bases). This CDR3 has 13 amino acids. Per the germline V gene, CDR1 is MDHEN and CDR2 is SYDVKM. V dropped 6 bases and J dropped 8 bases, with 11 bases sitting between them. The DNA for the CDR3 is TGTGCCAGCAGGGGAGGGGTGGATTCACCCCTCCACTTT. Its protein product is CASRGGVDSPLHF. Drawing the rest from reference TRBV28 and TRBJ1-6, the complete variable domain is DVKVTQSSRYLVKRTGEKVFLECVQDMDHENMFWYRQDPGLGLRLIYFSYDVKMKEKGDIPEGYSVSREKKERFSLILESASTNQTSMYLCASRGGVDSPLHFGNGTRLTVT.

This chain uses TRBV4-3 with TRBJ2-7; 9 positions match TRBD2. The CDR3 totals 16 residues. V shed 1 base and J 3 bases; nucleotides not matched to a gene: 7. Germline V lookup: CDR1 LGHNA, CDR2 YSLEER. CDR3 sequence (DNA): TGCGCCAGCAGCCAAGGGTTCGGGACTAGCTTCTACGAGCAGTACTTC. This gives the protein CASSQGFGTSFYEQYF.

The J gene is TRBJ2-5, the V gene TRBV9; D is possibly TRBD2 (6 bases). The germline V gene encodes CDR1 SGDLS and CDR2 YYNGEE. Between the trimmed V and J ends, which lost 0 bases and 5 bases, there was a span of 17 bases. The CDR3 runs 16 residues. In nucleotides, the CDR3 is TGTGCCAGCAGCGTAGTGGGGGGAGGCATGTGGGAGACCCAGTACTTC. Translation: CASSVVGGGMWETQYF.

The chain recombines TRBV2 with TRBJ2-7; D is undetermined. The CDR3 is made up of 10 amino acids. V lost 4 bases and J lost 4, with 2 bases in between. The germline CDR1 and CDR2 sequences are SNHLY and FYNNEI. The CDR3 spells CASSGYEQYF. The CDR3 bases are TGTGCCAGCAGTGGGTACGAGCAGTACTTC.

The chain is built from TRBV2 and TRBJ1-5; D uncertain. The CDR3 consists of 14 residues. Germline-derived CDR1 and CDR2 are SNHLY and FYNNEI. The ends were cut back, 4 bases at V and 4 bases at J, with 11 bases in the middle. The chain's CDR3 is CASSVGGLNQPQHF. CDR3 nucleotides: TGTGCCAGCAGTGTTGGAGGGTTAAATCAGCCCCAGCATTTT.

This clone was detected once. The DNA of the CDR3 is TGTGCCTGGAGTCTCCCGGGACTTAACTCCTACAATGAGCAGTTCTTC. Its translation: CAWSLPGLNSYNEQFF. The chain is built from TRBV30 and TRBJ2-1; D is perhaps TRBD2 (6 bases). Per germline, CDR1 GTSNPN and CDR2 SVGIG (reference sequence). CDR3 size: 16 residues. V shed 2 bases and J shed 0 bases, with 14 bases lying between them.

This chain links TRBV13 with TRBJ2-7; 10 nucleotides line up with TRBD2. The CDR3 extends over 18 amino acids. Unmatched junction bases numbered 13, after V lost 0 bases and J lost 5 bases. Looked up from germline, CDR1 is PRHDT and CDR2 is FYEKMQ (reference sequence). CDR3 protein: CASSLGPGTSESVDEQYF. The CDR3 DNA reads as TGTGCCAGCAGCTTAGGCCCAGGGACTAGCGAATCTGTGGACGAGCAGTACTTC. The entire variable domain, with the rest obtained from reference TRBV13 and TRBJ2-7, is as follows: AAGVIQSPRHLIKEKRETATLKCYPIPRHDTVYWYQQGPGQDPQFLISFYEKMQSDKGSIPDRFSAQQFSDYHSELNMSSLELGDSALYFCASSLGPGTSESVDEQYFGPGTRLTVT.

V is TRBV20-1 and J is TRBJ2-3, with D uncertain. This CDR3 spans 11 amino acids. V gave up 2 bases and J gave up 4 bases, with 4 bases separating them. CDR1 and CDR2 (germline): DFQATT, SNEGSKA (reference sequence). DNA for the CDR3: TGCAGTGCTAGACAAGCAGATACGCAGTATTTT. As protein: CSARQADTQYF.

CDR3 in amino acids: CASSGQGSPEAFF. The CDR3 DNA reads as TGCGCCAGCAGCGGACAGGGATCGCCTGAAGCTTTCTTT. The V gene is TRBV4-3, the J gene TRBJ1-1, with TRBD1 matching over 8 bases. V was pared by 5 bases and J by 6 bases, with 5 bases of the junction left unmatched. CDR3 size: 13 residues. The germline V gene encodes CDR1 LGHNA and CDR2 YSLEER.

The V call is TRBV12-3 or TRBV12-4, the J call TRBJ2-7, with D unclear. The CDR3 consists of 12 residues. The ends were cut back, 4 bases at V and 2 bases at J, with 6 bases in the middle. In DNA form, the CDR3 reads TGTGCCAGCAGTTACGGGCCCTACGAGCAGTACTTC. Translated: CASSYGPYEQYF.

The chain is built from TRBV30 and TRBJ1-1; D not resolved. CDR1 and CDR2 from the germline V gene are GTSNPN and SVGIG (reference sequence). Trimming took 3 bases from V and 6 from J, leaving 17 bases between them. CDR3 size: 14 residues. The DNA for the CDR3 is TGTGCCTGGAGCGACCTCCGGAGGTCGGCTGAAGCTTTCTTT. It encodes CAWSDLRRSAEAFF.

The chain links TRBV7-3 to TRBJ2-1, with TRBD2 matching 11 bases. This CDR3 has 15 residues. Germline V gene sequence: CDR1 SGHTA, CDR2 FQGTGA. The junction had 4 bases not matched to a gene; V was cut back by 2 bases and J by 7 bases. The CDR3 DNA sequence: TGTGCCAGCAGCTTAGGTAGCGGGAGGGGGAATGAGCAGTTCTTC. Translated: CASSLGSGRGNEQFF.